This TCR beta chain was recorded in a study of T-cell memory formation after mild COVID-19. About the research overall: TCR clusters showed largely donor specificity. Whole-study findings and limits: Nothing showed for sure that second-wave clones peaking on day 37 were SARS-CoV-2 specific.

TCRdb ran MiXCR on the 5' RACE reads and lists one entry per CDR3 protein. The sample has fewer than 75,000 distinct CDR3 sequences, less than 15% seen once; the top ten hold around 23%. Remarks on this clonotype: Its specificity is unknown.

CDR3 length: 14 residues. V lost 1 base and J lost 9, with 13 bases in between. CDR1 is SNHLY and CDR2 is FYNNEI in the germline V gene. The chain links TRBV2 to TRBJ2-1; D assignment may be TRBD1 or TRBD2 (5 bases each). Sequencing used PBMCs or a T cell subset sorted from them (not recorded which). The receptor comes from a man between 18 and 35 years old who had mild COVID-19 (a few samples of this study predate the infection). Cell type and time point are not known. This CDR3 reads CASSEGIIGGEQFF. CDR3 sequence (DNA): TGTGCCAGCAGTGAAGGGATTATTGGGGGTGAGCAGTTCTTC.